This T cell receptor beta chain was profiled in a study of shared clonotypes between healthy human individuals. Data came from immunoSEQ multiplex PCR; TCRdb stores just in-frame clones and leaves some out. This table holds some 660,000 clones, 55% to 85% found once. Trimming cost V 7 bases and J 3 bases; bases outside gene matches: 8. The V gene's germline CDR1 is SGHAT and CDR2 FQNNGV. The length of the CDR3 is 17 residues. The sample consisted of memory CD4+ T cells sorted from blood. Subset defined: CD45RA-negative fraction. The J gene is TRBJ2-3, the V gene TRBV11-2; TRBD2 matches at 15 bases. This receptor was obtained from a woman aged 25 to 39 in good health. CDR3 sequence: CASTEGTSGRITDTQYF. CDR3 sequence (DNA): TGTGCCAGCACCGAGGGGACTAGCGGGAGGATTACAGATACGCAGTATTTT.